These 2 T cell receptor beta chains were all obtained from the same sample, sequenced in a study of blood T cell repertoires in COVID-19 (dated by TCRdb to about 2020). Libraries came from the immunoSEQ multiplex PCR assay. Imported from immuneACCESS, the table was reduced by TCRdb to in-frame sequences with V and J called. These copies leave out some clones; in studies compared against another copy, an unresolved V gene accounts for under half, and the cause of the remainder is not known. Here the sample has around 200,000 clones; 86% occur a single time. The ten top clones hold about 6% of the sample. The material sequenced was PBMCs or T cells enriched from blood (not recorded which). These receptors originate from a man aged 40-50 years with acute COVID-19.

The sample holds one count of this clone. The chain couples TRBV28 to TRBJ1-3; no firm D call. Trimming left V 10 bases short and J 3 bases short, with 10 bases between. CDR3 size: 12 residues. Germline V gene lookup returns CDR1 MDHEN and CDR2 SYDVKM. This CDR3 is CATQEGGNTIYF. CDR3 in DNA: TGTGCCACCCAGGAAGGTGGAAACACCATATATTTT.

The genes are TRBV27 and TRBJ2-1, with 8 bases lining up with TRBD2. CDR1 and CDR2 (germline): MNHEY, SMNVEV (reference sequence). This CDR3 contains 17 residues. V dropped 2 bases and J dropped 3; count of bases not matched to a gene: 9. The CDR3 bases are TGTGCCAGCAGTTTAAAAGAAGCGGGAGTATTCTACAATGAGCAGTTCTTC. Residues: CASSLKEAGVFYNEQFF.